This is a list of T cell receptor beta chains from one sample in a study of cytomegalovirus exposure and HLA in healthy donors. TCRdb's copy holds only in-frame clones and misses some; the assay was immunoSEQ multiplex PCR. The sample has 150,000 to 200,000 clones, 65% to 70% seen once. The sequencing sample was made of PBMCs. These receptors all come from a woman between 18 and 30 years old in good health and CMV-seropositive. Both conserved end residues are part of each CDR3. Each record gives: D gene, J gene, clone size, V gene, CDR3 protein, CDR3 DNA. The D gene is left open where the match is weak. A row's size may be missing; if present it is once, few, many or a size class.

d_call: TRBD2
j_call: TRBJ2-1
clone_size: few
v_call: TRBV6-5
cdr3_aa: CASRLAGYKEQFF
cdr3_nt: TGTGCCAGCAGACTAGCGGGTTATAAAGAGCAGTTCTTC

d_call: TRBD1
j_call: TRBJ2-7
clone_size: few
v_call: TRBV14
cdr3_aa: CASSTTGGEQYF
cdr3_nt: TGTGCCAGCAGTACCACAGGGGGCGAGCAGTACTTC

d_call: .
j_call: TRBJ2-7
clone_size: few
v_call: TRBV30
cdr3_aa: CAWSAGETYEQYF
cdr3_nt: TGTGCCTGGAGTGCAGGGGAAACCTACGAGCAGTACTTC

d_call: TRBD1
j_call: TRBJ2-3
clone_size: .
v_call: TRBV29-1
cdr3_aa: CSVDIRQGKFTDTQYF
cdr3_nt: TGCAGCGTTGACATTCGACAGGGGAAATTCACAGATACGCAGTATTTT

d_call: .
j_call: TRBJ1-6
clone_size: .
v_call: TRBV27
cdr3_aa: CASSLVGPRWDNSPLHF
cdr3_nt: TGTGCCAGCAGTTTAGTGGGGCCTCGGTGGGATAATTCACCCCTCCACTTT

d_call: TRBD1
j_call: TRBJ2-7
clone_size: few
v_call: TRBV18
cdr3_aa: CASSAGTESYEQYF
cdr3_nt: TGTGCCAGCTCAGCAGGGACAGAGAGCTACGAGCAGTACTTC

d_call: .
j_call: TRBJ2-1
clone_size: .
v_call: TRBV9
cdr3_aa: CASSLRGDINNEQFF
cdr3_nt: TGTGCCAGCAGCTTGCGGGGCGACATTAACAATGAGCAGTTCTTC

d_call: TRBD2
j_call: TRBJ2-3
clone_size: .
v_call: TRBV10-1
cdr3_aa: CASSNQRGALTDTQYF
cdr3_nt: TGCGCCAGCAGCAATCAGCGGGGCGCACTCACAGATACGCAGTATTTT

d_call: TRBD1
j_call: TRBJ1-4
clone_size: .
v_call: TRBV5-8
cdr3_aa: CASSFGQGGEKLFF
cdr3_nt: TGTGCCAGCAGCTTTGGACAGGGCGGTGAAAAACTGTTTTTT

d_call: .
j_call: TRBJ2-7
clone_size: .
v_call: TRBV9
cdr3_aa: CASSVGWASYEQYF
cdr3_nt: TGTGCCAGCAGCGTAGGCTGGGCCTCCTACGAGCAGTACTTC

d_call: TRBD1
j_call: TRBJ1-4
clone_size: .
v_call: TRBV25-1
cdr3_aa: CASSEPRDRLNEKLFF
cdr3_nt: TGTGCCAGCAGTGAACCCCGGGACAGATTAAATGAAAAACTGTTTTTT

d_call: .
j_call: TRBJ2-5
clone_size: few
v_call: TRBV11-1
cdr3_aa: CASSGGGLETQYF
cdr3_nt: TGTGCCAGCAGCGGGGGGGGCCTGGAGACCCAGTACTTC

d_call: TRBD1
j_call: TRBJ1-5
clone_size: .
v_call: TRBV7-2
cdr3_aa: CASSLKDRVGNQPQHF
cdr3_nt: TGTGCCAGCAGCCTAAAGGACAGGGTGGGCAATCAGCCCCAGCATTTT

d_call: .
j_call: TRBJ2-5
clone_size: .
v_call: TRBV28
cdr3_aa: CASSYQGGYMTQYF
cdr3_nt: TGTGCCAGCAGTTACCAAGGGGGATACATGACCCAGTACTTC

d_call: TRBD1
j_call: TRBJ2-7
clone_size: .
v_call: TRBV18
cdr3_aa: CASSPPTGYNEQYF
cdr3_nt: TGTGCCAGCTCACCACCGACAGGGTACAACGAGCAGTACTTC

d_call: TRBD2
j_call: TRBJ2-1
clone_size: .
v_call: TRBV6-4
cdr3_aa: CASRGGRYDHNEQFF
cdr3_nt: TGTGCCAGCAGGGGCGGGAGGTACGATCACAATGAGCAGTTCTTC

d_call: TRBD1
j_call: TRBJ2-1
clone_size: few
v_call: TRBV29-1
cdr3_aa: CSGGTATGNEQFF
cdr3_nt: TGCAGCGGGGGGACAGCGACCGGTAATGAGCAGTTCTTC

d_call: .
j_call: TRBJ2-3
clone_size: .
v_call: TRBV5-1
cdr3_aa: CASSLQGVTQYF
cdr3_nt: TGCGCCAGCAGCTTACAGGGTGTTACGCAGTATTTT

d_call: TRBD1
j_call: TRBJ1-1
clone_size: once
v_call: TRBV29-1
cdr3_aa: CSAGQAWGSEAFF
cdr3_nt: TGCAGCGCCGGACAGGCTTGGGGGTCTGAAGCTTTCTTT

d_call: .
j_call: TRBJ1-4
clone_size: .
v_call: TRBV7-9
cdr3_aa: CSSGVGGAGKLFF
cdr3_nt: TGTTCCAGCGGGGTGGGGGGAGCCGGAAAACTGTTTTTT

d_call: .
j_call: TRBJ2-7
clone_size: few
v_call: TRBV2
cdr3_aa: CASSVTQGYEQYF
cdr3_nt: TGTGCCAGCAGTGTGACCCAGGGTTACGAGCAGTACTTC

d_call: .
j_call: TRBJ2-7
clone_size: few
v_call: TRBV7-2
cdr3_aa: CASSLTTGVGEQYF
cdr3_nt: TGTGCCAGCAGCTTGACGACAGGCGTGGGGGAGCAGTACTTC

d_call: TRBD2
j_call: TRBJ2-1
clone_size: .
v_call: TRBV7-6
cdr3_aa: CASSPHGTSANEQFF
cdr3_nt: TGTGCCAGCAGCCCTCATGGGACTAGCGCCAATGAGCAGTTCTTC

d_call: .
j_call: TRBJ1-1
clone_size: .
v_call: TRBV19
cdr3_aa: CASTIGGTEAFF
cdr3_nt: TGTGCCAGTACGATTGGCGGCACTGAAGCTTTCTTT

d_call: .
j_call: TRBJ1-3
clone_size: .
v_call: TRBV2
cdr3_aa: CASSSDSASGNTIYF
cdr3_nt: TGTGCCAGCAGTTCTGACAGCGCCTCTGGAAACACCATATATTTT

d_call: TRBD2
j_call: TRBJ2-1
clone_size: .
v_call: TRBV30
cdr3_aa: CAWSAPGTSGFNEQFF
cdr3_nt: TGTGCCTGGAGCGCTCCCGGGACTAGCGGGTTCAATGAGCAGTTCTTC

d_call: .
j_call: TRBJ2-5
clone_size: .
v_call: TRBV29-1
cdr3_aa: CSVMTGSGETQYF
cdr3_nt: TGCAGCGTCATGACGGGGTCGGGAGAGACCCAGTACTTC

d_call: TRBD1
j_call: TRBJ1-1
clone_size: few
v_call: TRBV7-2
cdr3_aa: CASSPQGVYGEAFF
cdr3_nt: TGTGCCAGCAGCCCTCAGGGGGTATATGGGGAAGCTTTCTTT

d_call: TRBD1
j_call: TRBJ2-7
clone_size: .
v_call: TRBV5-6
cdr3_aa: CASSPGQGAGQYF
cdr3_nt: TGTGCCAGCAGCCCGGGACAGGGGGCAGGGCAGTACTTC

d_call: .
j_call: TRBJ2-7
clone_size: .
v_call: TRBV27
cdr3_aa: CASSLSSVAYEQYF
cdr3_nt: TGTGCCAGCAGTCTCTCAAGCGTCGCCTACGAGCAGTACTTC

d_call: .
j_call: TRBJ2-5
clone_size: .
v_call: TRBV5-4
cdr3_aa: CASSSLGGTQYF
cdr3_nt: TGTGCCAGCAGCTCCCTGGGGGGGACCCAGTACTTC

d_call: TRBD2
j_call: TRBJ2-5
clone_size: .
v_call: TRBV13
cdr3_aa: CASSLGWSSGKETQYF
cdr3_nt: TGTGCCAGCAGCTTAGGGTGGTCTAGCGGTAAAGAGACCCAGTACTTC

d_call: .
j_call: TRBJ2-1
clone_size: .
v_call: TRBV7-9
cdr3_aa: CASSHGVSSDEQFF
cdr3_nt: TGTGCCAGCAGCCACGGCGTTTCTAGCGACGAGCAGTTCTTC

d_call: TRBD2
j_call: TRBJ2-7
clone_size: .
v_call: TRBV7-9
cdr3_aa: CASSRLALYEQYF
cdr3_nt: TGTGCCAGCAGCAGACTAGCGCTCTACGAGCAGTACTTC

d_call: TRBD1
j_call: TRBJ1-1
clone_size: .
v_call: TRBV6-5
cdr3_aa: CASSPDRVAVEAFF
cdr3_nt: TGTGCCAGCAGCCCGGACAGGGTTGCTGTCGAAGCTTTCTTT

d_call: .
j_call: TRBJ2-3
clone_size: .
v_call: TRBV30
cdr3_aa: CAWNGLRALAGDTQYF
cdr3_nt: TGTGCCTGGAACGGATTACGAGCTCTAGCAGGAGATACGCAGTATTTT

d_call: .
j_call: TRBJ2-7
clone_size: few
v_call: TRBV27
cdr3_aa: CASQKLGTYEQYF
cdr3_nt: TGTGCCAGTCAGAAATTGGGCACCTACGAGCAGTACTTC

d_call: TRBD1
j_call: TRBJ2-2
clone_size: .
v_call: TRBV30
cdr3_aa: CAWSRDRVGDTGELFF
cdr3_nt: TGTGCCTGGTCTCGGGACAGGGTTGGCGACACCGGGGAGCTGTTTTTT

d_call: TRBD2
j_call: TRBJ2-5
clone_size: .
v_call: TRBV28
cdr3_aa: CASNLGGSAETQYF
cdr3_nt: TGTGCCAGCAACTTGGGAGGGTCGGCAGAGACCCAGTACTTC

d_call: TRBD2
j_call: TRBJ2-7
clone_size: .
v_call: TRBV6-7
cdr3_aa: CASSYSPGGLADNPYEQYF
cdr3_nt: TGTGCCAGCAGTTACTCCCCCGGCGGGCTAGCGGATAACCCGTACGAGCAGTACTTC

d_call: .
j_call: TRBJ1-4
clone_size: few
v_call: TRBV19
cdr3_aa: CASSSQGYEKLFF
cdr3_nt: TGTGCCAGTAGTAGTCAGGGATACGAAAAACTGTTTTTT

d_call: .
j_call: TRBJ2-3
clone_size: .
v_call: TRBV5-1
cdr3_aa: CASSGARGYTQYF
cdr3_nt: TGCGCCAGCAGCGGGGCAAGAGGCTATACGCAGTATTTT

d_call: .
j_call: TRBJ2-1
clone_size: .
v_call: TRBV7-2
cdr3_aa: CASSFAGMNNEQFF
cdr3_nt: TGTGCCAGCAGCTTCGCAGGGATGAACAATGAGCAGTTCTTC

d_call: TRBD2
j_call: TRBJ2-3
clone_size: few
v_call: TRBV25-1
cdr3_aa: CASSEAGTIFDTQYF
cdr3_nt: TGTGCCAGCAGTGAGGCCGGGACTATATTTGATACGCAGTATTTT

d_call: .
j_call: TRBJ1-1
clone_size: .
v_call: TRBV9
cdr3_aa: CASSVVGGSTEAFF
cdr3_nt: TGTGCCAGCAGCGTAGTGGGAGGGAGCACTGAAGCTTTCTTT

d_call: .
j_call: TRBJ2-7
clone_size: few
v_call: TRBV5-6
cdr3_aa: CASSLAPAGPYEQYF
cdr3_nt: TGTGCCAGCAGCTTGGCCCCGGCAGGTCCCTACGAGCAGTACTTC

d_call: TRBD1
j_call: TRBJ1-2
clone_size: .
v_call: TRBV19
cdr3_aa: CASSVPDRWSSGYTF
cdr3_nt: TGTGCCAGTAGTGTCCCGGACAGGTGGTCTTCTGGCTACACCTTC

d_call: TRBD1
j_call: TRBJ2-7
clone_size: few
v_call: TRBV5-1
cdr3_aa: CASSQGQVQQYF
cdr3_nt: TGCGCCAGCAGCCAGGGACAGGTCCAGCAGTACTTC

d_call: TRBD1
j_call: TRBJ2-5
clone_size: .
v_call: TRBV25-1
cdr3_aa: CASSRTGSETQYF
cdr3_nt: TGTGCCAGCAGTCGGACAGGGTCGGAGACCCAGTACTTC

d_call: TRBD1
j_call: TRBJ2-1
clone_size: .
v_call: TRBV5-4
cdr3_aa: CASSLDRGNEQFF
cdr3_nt: TGTGCCAGCAGCTTGGACAGGGGCAATGAGCAGTTCTTC

d_call: TRBD1
j_call: TRBJ1-2
clone_size: .
v_call: TRBV29-1
cdr3_aa: CSVVGGRGYTF
cdr3_nt: TGCAGCGTTGTAGGGGGCCGGGGCTACACCTTC

d_call: TRBD1
j_call: TRBJ2-1
clone_size: once
v_call: TRBV6-5
cdr3_aa: CASSYQTGGYNEQFF
cdr3_nt: TGTGCCAGCAGTTACCAGACAGGGGGCTACAATGAGCAGTTCTTC

d_call: TRBD2
j_call: TRBJ2-2
clone_size: .
v_call: TRBV13
cdr3_aa: CASQGLAGSPSNTGELFF
cdr3_nt: TGTGCCAGCCAGGGACTAGCGGGATCTCCATCGAACACCGGGGAGCTGTTTTTT